The entry that follows covers one T cell receptor (beta chain) sequence. Its antigen is as yet unknown. PCR primers comprised 60 Vbeta and 13 Jbeta primers. The data were produced by immunoSEQ multiplex PCR, yet TCRdb's version contains in-frame clones alone and is incomplete. The sample has 220,000 or so clones, around 85% seen once; the top ten hold about 1.7%. These data come from a study of cytomegalovirus exposure and HLA in healthy donors. Across the whole study: Out of 398 genotyped donors, roughly 78% belonged to the Caucasian-associated ancestry cluster.

General study findings and limits: In a later analysis, an Asian-associated ancestry cluster reportedly showed fewer N-insertions than the approximately 670-donor mean.

Trimming took 7 bases from V and 2 from J; bases not matched to a gene: 3. Looked up from germline, CDR1 is GTSNPN and CDR2 is SVGIG (reference sequence). CDR3 size: 12 residues. J is TRBJ2-5 and V is TRBV30; TRBD2 matches 8 bases. The sequence came from a man aged 45-65 years in good health and CMV-seronegative. The sequencing sample was made of PBMCs. In nucleotides, the CDR3 is TGTGCCTTTTTAGCGGGACAAGAGACCCAGTACTTC. It yields the protein CAFLAGQETQYF.